This T cell receptor (beta chain) was captured in a study of blood T cell repertoires in COVID-19. Libraries were prepared by immunoSEQ multiplex PCR; TCRdb keeps only in-frame clonotypes and omits some of them. The data contain 45,000 or so clones, around 90% of them singletons. Germline CDR1 MNHEY, CDR2 SVGEGT. The CDR3 is made up of 16 amino acids. Trimming removed 1 base from V and 2 bases from J, with 14 bases in between. The chain links TRBV6-2 or TRBV6-3 to TRBJ2-5; D perhaps matches TRBD2 (6 bases). The sequence was collected from a woman aged 80 or over with active COVID-19. Sequencing was carried out using peripheral blood. The CDR3 loop reads CASSYYSLAEQETQYF. The CDR3 DNA is TGTGCCAGCAGTTACTATTCCTTAGCGGAGCAAGAGACCCAGTACTTC.